Below, 2 T cell receptor beta chains from the same sample are listed, as sequenced in a study of blood T cell repertoires in COVID-19. The method was immunoSEQ multiplex PCR; TCRdb's version includes in-frame clones alone and lacks a portion of them. Of 250,000 to 350,000 clones listed, approximately 91% are singletons. Sequencing was done on a sample of peripheral blood. The receptors shown here come from a woman aged 25 to 39 with COVID-19, enrolled during active disease.

The CDR3: CASSLAAIGRIEQYF. The CDR3 coding sequence is TGTGCCAGCAGCTTAGCGGCCATTGGAAGGATCGAGCAGTACTTC. The chain joins TRBV28 to TRBJ2-7; D is possibly TRBD2 (6 bases). The CDR3 covers 15 residues. Germline loops: CDR1 MDHEN, CDR2 SYDVKM. V was trimmed by 6 bases and J by 6 bases, leaving 21 bases between them.

J is TRBJ2-1 and V is TRBV3-1 (or the pseudogene TRBV3-2); perhaps TRBD1 as D (6 bases). V gave up 2 bases and J gave up 5 bases, with 16 bases separating them. Per the germline V gene, CDR1 is LGHDT and CDR2 is YNNKEL (reference sequence). The CDR3 length is 16 residues. CDR3 sequence reads: CASSQTAQGLNNEQFF. The CDR3 DNA reads TGTGCCAGCAGCCAAACAGCACAGGGTCTTAACAATGAGCAGTTCTTC.